Presented here are 10 T cell receptor beta chains from one specimen sequenced in a study of control samples from healthy donors and cancer patients (dated by TCRdb to about 2020). Library preparation was by the immunoSEQ multiplex PCR assay. TCRdb retrieved this table from immuneACCESS and kept in-frame rearrangements only. Not all clones are present; in checked studies, unresolved V genes account for under half, and no reason is known for the remainder. The sample yields about 110,000 clones; about 89% were counted once. 17% of the sample is held by the ten biggest clonotypes. The specimen was blood. The origin of the receptors is a woman between 50 and 59 years old in good health.

This clone was detected only a few times. The V gene is TRBV7-3, the J gene TRBJ2-3; a possible D gene is TRBD2 (7 bases). Germline-derived CDR1 and CDR2 are SGHTA and FQGTGA. This CDR3 is built from 15 residues. V dropped 5 bases and J dropped 3 bases, with 15 bases sitting between them. Here the CDR3 DNA reads TGTGCCAGCAGCCCTTGGGGGGGCATTACAGATACGCAGTATTTT. Encoded protein: CASSPWGGITDTQYF. Looking up the rest from reference TRBV7-3 and TRBJ2-3 gives the full variable domain: GAGVSQTPSNKVTEKGKYVELRCDPISGHTALYWYRQSLGQGPEFLIYFQGTGAADDSGLPNDRFFAVRPEGSVSTLKIQRTERGDSAVYLCASSPWGGITDTQYFGPGTRLTVL.

The CDR3 sequence: CASSISRLYEQYF. DNA of the CDR3: TGTGCCAGTAGTATATCGCGGCTCTACGAGCAGTACTTC. The chain uses TRBV19 and TRBJ2-7; D is unclear. The CDR3 runs to 13 residues. Trimming stripped 2 bases from V and 3 bases from J, with 8 bases between. Looked up from germline, CDR1 is LNHDA and CDR2 is SQIVND (reference sequence).

This clone came up once. The chain employs TRBV5-4 and TRBJ2-3, with D tentatively TRBD1 or TRBD2 (5 bases each). The CDR3 runs to 15 residues. The V end lost 4 bases, the J end lost 0 bases, and 12 bases lay between the germline ends. Germline CDR1 is SGHNT and CDR2 is YYREEE (reference sequence). The CDR3 DNA reads TGTGCCAGCAGCCACGGGACGTTGAGCACAGATACGCAGTATTTT. Residues: CASSHGTLSTDTQYF.

The chain couples TRBV30 to TRBJ2-3, with no clear D. CDR1 and CDR2 from the germline V gene are GTSNPN and SVGIG (reference sequence). CDR3 length equals 12 residues. Trimming left V 3 bases short and J 5 bases short, with 9 bases between. The CDR3 nucleotides are TGTGCCTGGAGCAAGACGGGAGATACGCAGTATTTT. Protein sequence: CAWSKTGDTQYF.

The rearrangement joins TRBV7-9 to TRBJ1-5, with D tentatively TRBD1 (5 bases). Trimming cost V 1 base and J 5 bases, with 15 bases left between them. Germline V lookup: CDR1 SEHNR, CDR2 FQNEAQ (reference sequence). The CDR3 spans 16 residues. For the CDR3, the DNA is TGTGCCAGCAGCTTAGGTTCATCAGGGAGAGATCAGCCCCAGCATTTT. This translates into CASSLGSSGRDQPQHF.

V is TRBV4-1 and J is TRBJ2-1; D tentatively reads TRBD1 or TRBD2 (7 bases each). The V gene's germline CDR1 is MGHRA and CDR2 YSYEKL. Trimming pared 1 base from V and 3 bases from J, leaving 22 bases between. The CDR3 runs to 19 residues. CDR3 sequence reads: CASSQVLSLRGGLYNEQFF. CDR3 coding DNA: TGCGCCAGCAGCCAAGTATTATCCCTCAGGGGGGGCCTCTACAATGAGCAGTTCTTC.

This clone was counted a single time. The J gene is TRBJ1-6, the V gene TRBV2, with 7 bases identical to TRBD1. V shed 9 bases, J shed 7 bases, and the junction held 15 bases outside the gene matches. Germline V gene sequence: CDR1 SNHLY, CDR2 FYNNEI. The CDR3 is made up of 16 amino acids. The CDR3 DNA reads TGTGCCAGGGGGACAGTTCGATTATCGGGGAATTCACCCCTCCACTTT. Residues: CARGTVRLSGNSPLHF.

The rearrangement links TRBV7-2 to TRBJ2-3, with D perhaps TRBD2 (5 bases). Trimming shortened V by 4 bases and J by 0 bases, and 11 bases separated the two germline ends. The length of the CDR3 is 15 residues. Per the germline V gene, CDR1 is SGHTA and CDR2 is FQGNSA. CDR3 DNA sequence: TGTGCCAGCAGCTCCGGGATTCTTAGCACAGATACGCAGTATTTT. It specifies CASSSGILSTDTQYF.

This chain connects TRBV11-2 to TRBJ1-2, with 10 bases aligning to TRBD1. Germline V lookup: CDR1 SGHAT, CDR2 FQNNGV. V gave up 0 bases and J gave up 6 bases; unmatched junction bases: 10. The CDR3 spans 17 residues. The DNA of the CDR3 is TGTGCCAGCAGCTTAGATATCCGTACGACAGGGGGCGATGGCTACACCTTC. It encodes CASSLDIRTTGGDGYTF.

V gene TRBV7-9 combines with J gene TRBJ2-3; tentatively, D is TRBD2 (6 bases). The CDR3 is 14 amino acids. V lost 6 bases, J lost 4 bases, and 14 bases lay in between. Germline V gene sequence: CDR1 SEHNR, CDR2 FQNEAQ (reference sequence). CDR3 coding DNA: TGTGCCAGCAGTTCTATTGGGGGGTCAGATACGCAGTATTTT. Translated, it gives CASSSIGGSDTQYF.